This TCR beta chain stems from a study of blood T cell repertoires in COVID-19. Sequencing used immunoSEQ multiplex PCR; TCRdb keeps in-frame clones, though not all of them. The repertoire holds 150,000 to 200,000 clones, with more than 65% as singletons. The CDR3 consists of 17 residues. The germline V gene encodes CDR1 SGHDN and CDR2 FVKESK. V trimming: 1 base; J trimming: 6 bases; junction bases outside the gene matches: 8. This clone was detected a few times. The sample comprised PBMCs or T cells enriched from blood (not recorded which). The sequence was collected from a man between 50 and 59 years old who had recovered from COVID-19. This chain links TRBV14 with TRBJ2-1; 11 bases line up with TRBD2. The CDR3 loop reads CASSQAVAGGIRNEQFF. CDR3 nucleotides: TGTGCCAGCAGCCAAGCCGTAGCGGGAGGGATTCGCAATGAGCAGTTCTTC.